The 28 T cell receptor beta chains given below trace back to one sample, sequenced in a study of blood T cell repertoires in COVID-19 (dated by TCRdb to 2019 to 2021). Libraries were built with the immunoSEQ multiplex PCR assay. The table comes from immuneACCESS by way of TCRdb, which keeps in-frame sequences with V and J called. Part of the clones is missing from these tables; in studies checked, under half for an unresolved V gene and the rest for unknown reasons. The table for this sample lists 35,000 to 50,000 clones; about 85% of them were counted only once. The ten largest clones represent roughly an eighth of the sample. The sequenced sample was peripheral blood. These receptors were collected from a human donor in a cohort sampled during active COVID-19.

The chain carries TRBV4-3 and TRBJ2-1, with 8 bases matching TRBD2. CDR1 is LGHNA and CDR2 is YSLEER in the germline V gene. The CDR3 loop spans 18 amino acids. The V segment lost 4 bases and the J segment 3 bases; nucleotides outside the gene matches: 14. CDR3 DNA: TGCGCCAGCAGCCTACTCCCCCTTAGCGGGGTCGACTACAATGAGCAGTTCTTC. Residues: CASSLLPLSGVDYNEQFF.

This clone was observed a single time. The CDR3 loop is CASSHRQPRDSPLHF. The CDR3 nucleotides are TGTGCCAGCAGCCACCGACAGCCTCGGGATTCACCCCTCCACTTT. The chain joins TRBV6-5 to TRBJ1-6, with D possibly being TRBD1 (5 bases). The V and J ends lost 6 bases and 8 bases respectively, with 17 bases between them. The CDR3 has 15 amino acids. Germline V gene data show CDR1 as MNHEY and CDR2 as SVGAGI.

This clone has just one count. This sequence joins TRBV24-1 and TRBJ1-1, with D possibly matching TRBD1 (5 bases). Trimming left V 9 bases short and J 4 bases short, with 14 bases between. The germline V gene has CDR1 KGHDR and CDR2 SFDVKD. This CDR3 spans 13 amino acids. In DNA, the CDR3 is TGTGCCACCGCCGGGGGGGGAGCCACTGAAGCTTTCTTT. This encodes CATAGGGATEAFF.

The rearrangement joins TRBV7-6 to TRBJ2-1; 7 bases align to TRBD2. The V and J ends lost 1 base and 3 bases, in that order; junction bases with no gene match: 3. Germline V lookup: CDR1 SGHVS, CDR2 FNYEAQ. CDR3 size: 15 residues. The CDR3 nucleotides are TGTGCCAGCAGCTTAGGTGGCGGGGGCTACAATGAGCAGTTCTTC. This encodes CASSLGGGGYNEQFF.

J is TRBJ2-1 and V is TRBV6-1; D possibly corresponds to TRBD2 (6 bases). CDR1 MNHNS and CDR2 SASEGT come from the germline V gene. The CDR3 is 16 amino acids. V was shortened by 0 bases and J by 2 bases, with 11 bases between the two germline ends. Here the CDR3 DNA reads TGTGCCAGCAGTGAAGCGCTTCGGGGGACCTACAATGAGCAGTTCTTC. Encoded protein: CASSEALRGTYNEQFF.

This CDR3 is CASSQDSDREIGAFF. In DNA form, the CDR3 reads TGCGCCAGCAGCCAAGACAGCGACAGGGAGATAGGGGCTTTCTTT. J is TRBJ1-1 and V is TRBV4-1; 7 nucleotides line up with TRBD1. Trimming at V came to 0 bases and at J to 11 bases, leaving 12 bases not matched to a gene. Germline lookup yields CDR1 MGHRA and CDR2 YSYEKL. The CDR3 totals 15 residues.

This rearrangement joins TRBV10-2 to TRBJ1-2; D is unclear. Germline V gene data show CDR1 as WSHSY and CDR2 as SAAADI. The CDR3 consists of 12 residues. Trimming took 0 bases from V and 8 from J, leaving 7 bases between them. The CDR3 region has the DNA TGCGCCAGCAGTGAGTCACTAGGAGGCTACACCTTC. As protein: CASSESLGGYTF.

CDR3 protein: CASSPYNSNTGELFF. CDR3 nucleotides: TGTGCCAGCAGCCCCTATAACTCGAACACCGGGGAGCTGTTTTTT. This chain links TRBV9 with TRBJ2-2, with D unclear. Trimming stripped 4 bases from V and 0 bases from J, with 10 bases between. The CDR3 consists of 15 residues. The germline gives CDR1 SGDLS, CDR2 YYNGEE.

The V and J genes are TRBV28 and TRBJ1-6; D is unclear. The CDR3 is 15 residues long. V lost 6 bases to trimming and J lost 0 bases, with 9 bases between them. CDR1 MDHEN and CDR2 SYDVKM come from the germline V gene. The CDR3 nucleotides read TGTGCCAGCAGACCACAGAGCTCCTATAATTCACCCCTCCACTTT. This encodes CASRPQSSYNSPLHF. Supplemented by reference TRBV28 and TRBJ1-6, the full variable domain reads DVKVTQSSRYLVKRTGEKVFLECVQDMDHENMFWYRQDPGLGLRLIYFSYDVKMKEKGDIPEGYSVSREKKERFSLILESASTNQTSMYLCASRPQSSYNSPLHFGNGTRLTVT.

This clone appeared once. V usage is TRBV15 and J usage is TRBJ1-1; D is unresolved. Trimming left V 1 base short and J 5 bases short, with 11 bases between. CDR3 size: 14 residues. Germline V gene sequence: CDR1 LNHNV, CDR2 YYDKDF (reference sequence). CDR3 in DNA: TGTGCCACCAGCAGAGCCTCCGGGTATACTGAAGCTTTCTTT. Translation gives CATSRASGYTEAFF.

This clone showed up just a few times. The chain carries TRBV30 and TRBJ2-5; the D is unclear. Trimming removed 4 bases from V and 0 bases from J, with 3 bases in between. This CDR3 comprises 11 residues. Germline assignment: CDR1 GTSNPN and CDR2 SVGIG (reference sequence). The CDR3 loop is CAWTYQETQYF. The CDR3 nucleotides are TGTGCCTGGACGTACCAAGAGACCCAGTACTTC. The full variable domain, with the rest looked up from reference TRBV30 and TRBJ2-5, is SQTIHQWPATLVQPVGSPLSLECTVEGTSNPNLYWYRQAAGRGLQLLFYSVGIGQISSEVPQNLSASRPQDRQFILSSKKLLLSDSGFYLCAWTYQETQYFGPGTRLLVL.

CDR3 sequence: CASTGQPNSPLHF. In DNA form, the CDR3 reads TGTGCCAGCACGGGACAACCTAATTCACCCCTCCACTTT. The rearrangement links TRBV5-6 to TRBJ1-6; weak D call: TRBD1 (6 bases). CDR3 length: 13 amino acids. Germline V gene sequence: CDR1 SGHDT, CDR2 YYEEEE. Trimming took 6 bases from V and 6 from J, leaving 10 bases between them.

This chain connects TRBV9 to TRBJ2-2; the D gene is possibly TRBD2 (6 bases). Trimming stripped 0 bases from V and 4 bases from J, with 13 bases between. There are 16 residues in the CDR3. The germline CDR1 and CDR2 sequences are SGDLS and YYNGEE. The CDR3 loop reads CASSVGVGEATGELFF. The CDR3 nucleotides read TGTGCCAGCAGCGTAGGTGTAGGGGAGGCCACCGGGGAGCTGTTTTTT.

This clone came up a few times. The chain has TRBV6-5 and TRBJ2-5; 9 bases fit TRBD1. The CDR3 length is 14 residues. Germline V gene data show CDR1 as MNHEY and CDR2 as SVGAGI. V shed 8 bases and J 6 bases; nucleotides not matched to a gene: 10. The CDR3, as DNA: TGTGCCAGCGGCGGGACAGGGAGGGCAAAGACCCAGTACTTC. This translates into CASGGTGRAKTQYF.

The chain has TRBV7-2 and TRBJ2-6; D call uncertain. Germline V gene sequence: CDR1 SGHTA, CDR2 FQGNSA. V was pared by 5 bases and J by 2 bases, with 4 bases between. The CDR3 spans 13 residues. The CDR3 spells CASSEPGANVLTF. CDR3 DNA sequence: TGTGCCAGCAGCGAGCCTGGGGCCAACGTCCTGACTTTC.

The V call is TRBV4-1, the J call TRBJ2-7; 10 bases match TRBD1. CDR1 is MGHRA, CDR2 YSYEKL, per germline. V gave up 4 bases and J gave up 0 bases; unmatched junction bases: 3. The CDR3 sequence is 15 residues long. The CDR3 sequence: CASSPRDRGSYEQYF. The CDR3 DNA reads TGCGCCAGCAGCCCCCGGGACAGGGGCTCCTACGAGCAGTACTTC.

V gene TRBV9 combines with J gene TRBJ2-7, with 7 bases fitting TRBD2. This CDR3 region has 15 residues. With 0 bases clipped from V and 0 bases from J, the junction kept 3 bases outside the gene matches. CDR1 and CDR2 from the germline V gene are SGDLS and YYNGEE. Written as DNA, the CDR3 is TGTGCCAGCAGCGTAGGACTAGCCCTCTCCTACGAGCAGTACTTC. It specifies CASSVGLALSYEQYF.

This clone was seen once. This chain links TRBV9 with TRBJ2-3, with 7 bases lining up with TRBD1. Per germline, CDR1 SGDLS and CDR2 YYNGEE. This CDR3 spans 14 amino acids. V shed 3 bases and J 5 bases; nucleotides not matched to a gene: 6. In DNA form, the CDR3 reads TGTGCCAGCAGCGGTCTAGGGGGCAGAGATACGCAGTATTTT. The encoded protein is CASSGLGGRDTQYF.

CDR3 nucleotides: TGTGCCAGCAGCTTTCGGGGTGGCTACACCTTC. Translated: CASSFRGGYTF. The chain combines TRBV11-2 with TRBJ1-2; D is unclear. The germline V gene encodes CDR1 SGHAT and CDR2 FQNNGV. Trimming shortened V by 3 bases and J by 7 bases, and 6 bases separated the two germline ends. The CDR3 is made up of 11 amino acids.

This chain connects TRBV6-2 or TRBV6-3 to TRBJ1-5; D unclear. V was trimmed by 0 bases and J by 2 bases, leaving 11 bases between them. CDR1 is MNHEY, CDR2 SVGEGT, per germline. The CDR3 is made up of 16 amino acids. This chain's CDR3 is CASSYSRRSGNQPQHF. CDR3 coding DNA: TGTGCCAGCAGTTACTCGAGGCGGAGTGGCAATCAGCCCCAGCATTTT.

The chain has TRBV30 and TRBJ2-1; D might be TRBD2 (5 bases). The germline V gene has CDR1 GTSNPN and CDR2 SVGIG (reference sequence). V was trimmed by 0 bases and J by 10 bases, leaving 10 bases between them. There are 12 residues in the CDR3. The CDR3 is CAWSVDSGEQFF. CDR3 coding DNA: TGTGCCTGGAGTGTAGATTCGGGAGAGCAGTTCTTC.

The chain couples TRBV28 to TRBJ2-2, with TRBD2 as a possible D gene (7 bases). The ends were cut back, 6 bases at V and 5 bases at J, with 19 bases in the middle. This CDR3 spans 16 amino acids. The germline V gene encodes CDR1 MDHEN and CDR2 SYDVKM. This CDR3 is CASSHLQGRGTGELFF. In DNA form, the CDR3 reads TGTGCCAGCAGCCATTTGCAGGGGAGGGGGACCGGGGAGCTGTTTTTT.

The CDR3 bases are TGCGCCAGCAGCCGGGACAGGGGGGGAGGTCAGCCCCAGCATTTT. Amino acid sequence: CASSRDRGGGQPQHF. The chain recombines TRBV4-3 with TRBJ1-5, with 11 bases aligning to TRBD1. This CDR3 is 15 amino acids long. With V trimmed by 4 bases and J by 6 bases, 5 bases remained unmatched. From germline, CDR1 is LGHNA and CDR2 YSLEER.

V is TRBV6-5 and J is TRBJ2-7; maybe TRBD1 (6 bases). The CDR3 length is 11 residues. Germline CDR1 is MNHEY and CDR2 is SVGAGI. Deletions cut 7 bases from V and 3 bases from J, with 7 bases between. The CDR3 nucleotides are TGTGCCAGCACACAGGGCTACGAGCAGTACTTC. Translating gives CASTQGYEQYF.

The chain combines TRBV11-3 with TRBJ1-1, with D possibly matching TRBD1 (5 bases). The CDR3 is made up of 14 amino acids. V was trimmed by 1 base and J by 3 bases, leaving 9 bases between them. CDR1 is SGHNT and CDR2 is YENEEA in the germline V gene. The CDR3 bases are TGTGCCAGCAGCTTAGGGACACAAGACACTGAAGCTTTCTTT. Encoded protein: CASSLGTQDTEAFF.

This chain links TRBV7-3 with TRBJ2-3; D is perhaps TRBD2 (6 bases). The germline V gene encodes CDR1 SGHTA and CDR2 FQGTGA. The CDR3 is 15 residues long. Trimming stripped 5 bases from V and 1 base from J, with 13 bases between. The CDR3 loop is CASSLQAGRTDTQYF. Written as DNA, the CDR3 is TGTGCCAGCAGCCTCCAAGCGGGTCGCACAGATACGCAGTATTTT. Full variable domain (remainder filled in from reference TRBV7-3 and TRBJ2-3): GAGVSQTPSNKVTEKGKYVELRCDPISGHTALYWYRQSLGQGPEFLIYFQGTGAADDSGLPNDRFFAVRPEGSVSTLKIQRTERGDSAVYLCASSLQAGRTDTQYFGPGTRLTVL.

The chain uses TRBV11-2 and TRBJ2-3; 9 positions agree with TRBD2. Trimming took 4 bases from V and 13 from J; bases not matched to a gene: 9. Germline CDR1 SGHAT, CDR2 FQNNGV. This CDR3 is 13 amino acids long. DNA for the CDR3: TGTGCCAGCAGCTGGACCCTAGCGGGGCTGGAGTATTTT. It codes for CASSWTLAGLEYF.

This clone occurred a few times. This chain connects TRBV28 to TRBJ2-7; 7 positions match TRBD1. CDR1 and CDR2 (germline): MDHEN, SYDVKM. V lost 3 bases to trimming and J lost 2 bases; unmatched junction nucleotides: 4. The CDR3 is 14 amino acids. The CDR3 DNA reads TGTGCCAGCAGTTTCCCCGGGACAGCCTACGAGCAGTACTTC. Translated: CASSFPGTAYEQYF.